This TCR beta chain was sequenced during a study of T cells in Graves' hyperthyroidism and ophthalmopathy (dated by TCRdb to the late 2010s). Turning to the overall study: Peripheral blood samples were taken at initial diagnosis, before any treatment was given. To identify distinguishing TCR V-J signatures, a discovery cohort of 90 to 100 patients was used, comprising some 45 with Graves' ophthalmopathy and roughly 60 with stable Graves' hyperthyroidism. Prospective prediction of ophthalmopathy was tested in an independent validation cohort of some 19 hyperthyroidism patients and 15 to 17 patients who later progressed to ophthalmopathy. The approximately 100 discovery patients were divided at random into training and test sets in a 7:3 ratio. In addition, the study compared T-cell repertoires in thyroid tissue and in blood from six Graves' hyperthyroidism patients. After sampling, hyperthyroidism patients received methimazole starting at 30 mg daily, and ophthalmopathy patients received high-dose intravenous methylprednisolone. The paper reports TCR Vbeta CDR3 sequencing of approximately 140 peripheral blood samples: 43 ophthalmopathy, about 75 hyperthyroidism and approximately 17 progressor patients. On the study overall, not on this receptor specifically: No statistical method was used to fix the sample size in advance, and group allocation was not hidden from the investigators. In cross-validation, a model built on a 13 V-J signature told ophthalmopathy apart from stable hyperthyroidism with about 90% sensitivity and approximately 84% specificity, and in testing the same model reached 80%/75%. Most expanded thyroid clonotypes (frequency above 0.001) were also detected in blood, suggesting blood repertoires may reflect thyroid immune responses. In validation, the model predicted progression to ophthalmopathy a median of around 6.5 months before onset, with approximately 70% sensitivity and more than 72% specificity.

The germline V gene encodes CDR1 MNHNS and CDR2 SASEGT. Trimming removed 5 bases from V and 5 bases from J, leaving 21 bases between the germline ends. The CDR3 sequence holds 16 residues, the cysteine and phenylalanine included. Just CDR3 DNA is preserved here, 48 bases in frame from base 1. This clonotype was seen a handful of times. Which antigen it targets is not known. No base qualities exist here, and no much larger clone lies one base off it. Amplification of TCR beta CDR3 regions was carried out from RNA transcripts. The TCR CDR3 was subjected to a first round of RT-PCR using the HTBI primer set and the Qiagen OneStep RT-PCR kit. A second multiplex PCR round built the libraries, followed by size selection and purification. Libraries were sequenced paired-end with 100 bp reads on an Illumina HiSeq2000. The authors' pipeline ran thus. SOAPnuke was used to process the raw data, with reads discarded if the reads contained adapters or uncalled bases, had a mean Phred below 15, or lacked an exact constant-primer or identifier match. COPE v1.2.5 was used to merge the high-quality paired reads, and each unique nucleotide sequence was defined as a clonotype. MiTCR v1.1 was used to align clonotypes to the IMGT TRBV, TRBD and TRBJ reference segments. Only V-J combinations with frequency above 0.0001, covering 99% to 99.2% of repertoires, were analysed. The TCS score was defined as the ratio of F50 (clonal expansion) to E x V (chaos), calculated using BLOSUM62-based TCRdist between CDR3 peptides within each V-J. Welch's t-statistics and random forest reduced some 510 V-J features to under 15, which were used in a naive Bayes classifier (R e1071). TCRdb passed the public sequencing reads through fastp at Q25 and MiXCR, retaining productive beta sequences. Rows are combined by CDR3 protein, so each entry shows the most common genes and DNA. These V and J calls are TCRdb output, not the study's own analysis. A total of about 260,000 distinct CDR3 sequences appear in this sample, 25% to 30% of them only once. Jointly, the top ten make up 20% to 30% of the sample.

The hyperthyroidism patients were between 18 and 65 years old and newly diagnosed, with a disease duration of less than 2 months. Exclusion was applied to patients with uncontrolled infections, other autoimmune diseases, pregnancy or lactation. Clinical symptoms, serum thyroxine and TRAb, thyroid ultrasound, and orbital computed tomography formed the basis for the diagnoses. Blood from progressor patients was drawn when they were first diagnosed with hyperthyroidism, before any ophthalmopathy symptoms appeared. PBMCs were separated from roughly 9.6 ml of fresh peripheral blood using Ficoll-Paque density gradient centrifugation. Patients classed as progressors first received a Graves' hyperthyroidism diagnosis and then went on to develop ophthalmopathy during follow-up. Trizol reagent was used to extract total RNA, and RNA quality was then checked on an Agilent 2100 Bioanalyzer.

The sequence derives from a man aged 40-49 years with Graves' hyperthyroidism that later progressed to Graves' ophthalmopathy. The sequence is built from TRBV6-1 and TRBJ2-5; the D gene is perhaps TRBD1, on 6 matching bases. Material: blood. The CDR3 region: CASSPHGGGVGETQYF. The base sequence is TGTGCCAGCAGTCCCCACGGTGGGGGCGTAGGGGAGACCCAGTACTTC.